This record looks at one TCR beta chain sequence and its context. These data come from a study of control samples from healthy donors and cancer patients. Libraries were prepared by immunoSEQ multiplex PCR; TCRdb keeps only in-frame clonotypes and omits some of them. The table records 100,000 to 150,000 clones, approximately 92% of them present only once. The CDR3 has 15 residues. Germline V gives CDR1 WNHNN, CDR2 SYGVQD (reference sequence). The V end was cut by 8 bases, the J end by 2 bases, with 17 bases between. V and J are TRBV10-1 and TRBJ2-3; D perhaps matches TRBD2 (5 bases). This TCR derives from a man aged 40-50 years in good health. The sample comprised blood. DNA of the CDR3: TGCGCCAGCTCCGCCCGAGCTGGACTCACAGATACGCAGTATTTT. The encoded protein is CASSARAGLTDTQYF.